This TCR beta chain originates from a study of cytomegalovirus exposure and HLA in healthy donors. Study-level results: Analysis was carried out at a later point, and it linked a missense DCLRE1C variant to TCR beta V- and J-gene trimming. A later analysis showed HLA-associated TCR beta chains outstripping equally common others in clonal expansion. The authors later found TCR association rates varying by HLA locus, with DRB1 most and HLA-C fewest.

The CDR3 contains 12 residues. The V gene's germline CDR1 is SQVTM and CDR2 ANQGSEA. Trimming pared 2 bases from V and 4 bases from J, leaving 8 bases between. This clone was observed a handful of times. The antigen remains unidentified. PCR involved 60 Vbeta and 13 Jbeta primers. Sequenced by immunoSEQ multiplex PCR; TCRdb stores in-frame clones only, minus some. Here the sample spans 150,000 or so clones, 78% being singletons. J is TRBJ1-2 and V is TRBV29-1, with D tentatively TRBD1 (5 bases). This TCR was sampled from a female donor in good health and CMV-seronegative. The specimen was PBMCs. CDR3 sequence (DNA): TGCAGCGTTGAAATCGGGGGCTATGGCTACACCTTC. Protein product: CSVEIGGYGYTF.